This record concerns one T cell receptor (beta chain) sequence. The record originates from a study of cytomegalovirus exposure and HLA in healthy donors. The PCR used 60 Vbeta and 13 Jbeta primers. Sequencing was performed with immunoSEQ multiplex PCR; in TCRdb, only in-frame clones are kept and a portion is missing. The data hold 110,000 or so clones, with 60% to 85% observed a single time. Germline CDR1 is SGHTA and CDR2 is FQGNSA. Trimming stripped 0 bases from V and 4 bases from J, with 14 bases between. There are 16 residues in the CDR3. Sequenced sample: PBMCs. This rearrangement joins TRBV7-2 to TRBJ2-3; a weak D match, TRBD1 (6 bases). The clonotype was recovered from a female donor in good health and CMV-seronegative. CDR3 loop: CASSLASGTPSDTQYF. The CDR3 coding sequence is TGTGCCAGCAGCTTAGCATCCGGGACACCCTCAGATACGCAGTATTTT.